Listed below are T cell receptor beta chains from one sample, sequenced in a study of T cells in Graves' hyperthyroidism and ophthalmopathy. A single record per CDR3 protein comes from TCRdb applying MiXCR to the multiplex PCR reads. The data contain about 640,000 distinct CDR3 sequences, about a fifth of them singletons. The sequenced sample was blood. The receptors were gathered from a man aged 25 to 40 with Graves' ophthalmopathy. The CDR3 runs from the conserved cysteine through the conserved F or W. A D gene is named only where the DNA matches it firmly. Clone size is given for some rows only: seen once, a few or many times, or a class if the clone is expanded.

DNA: TGTGCCAGCAGTTCCCGACACGACCTGAGAGAGACCCAGTACTTC
CDR3: CASSSRHDLRETQYF
V: TRBV28
D: .
size: many
J: TRBJ2-5

DNA: TGTGCCAGCAGCTCATCAAAGGACAGCATGAACACTGAAGCTTTCTTT
CDR3: CASSSSKDSMNTEAFF
V: TRBV7-8
D: .
size: few
J: TRBJ1-1

DNA: TGTGCCAGCAGCTTAGATTTGGCTCCGAGCGGGAGGGCCGCTGAGCAGTTCTTC
CDR3: CASSLDLAPSGRAAEQFF
V: TRBV7-8
D: TRBD2
size: .
J: TRBJ2-1

DNA: TGTGCCAGCAGCTACGAAGGACAGCAAGCTTTCTTT
CDR3: CASSYEGQQAFF
V: TRBV7-9
D: .
size: few
J: TRBJ1-1

DNA: TGTGCCACCAGCAGACGGCGGGGCAGGCAAAATGAAAAACTGTTTTTT
CDR3: CATSRRRGRQNEKLFF
V: TRBV15
D: .
size: .
J: TRBJ1-4

DNA: TGTGCCAGCAGTTACGAACTAGCGGGAGGGACGCAGTATTTT
CDR3: CASSYELAGGTQYF
V: TRBV6-5
D: TRBD2
size: .
J: TRBJ2-3

DNA: TGCAGTGCTAGGGGACTAGCGGGAGTCGAGACCCAGTACTTC
CDR3: CSARGLAGVETQYF
V: TRBV20-1
D: TRBD2
size: many
J: TRBJ2-5

DNA: TGTGCCAGCAGCGGGCCCTCAGGGGTAACCGGGGAGCTGTTTTTT
CDR3: CASSGPSGVTGELFF
V: TRBV5-6
D: .
size: .
J: TRBJ2-2

DNA: TGTGCCAGCAGCCAAGACCAGTCCCTTGGCGGTGAGCAGTTCTTC
CDR3: CASSQDQSLGGEQFF
V: TRBV3-1
D: .
size: few
J: TRBJ2-1

DNA: TGTGCCTGGAGCCTAGCAGTCGAGCAGTACTTC
CDR3: CAWSLAVEQYF
V: TRBV30
D: .
size: .
J: TRBJ2-7

DNA: TGTGCCAGCAGCTTCTCTACCGGGACAGAGAACACTGAAGCTTTCTTT
CDR3: CASSFSTGTENTEAFF
V: TRBV5-8
D: TRBD1
size: few
J: TRBJ1-1

DNA: TGCAGTGCTAGAGGGACTAGCAGGGTCGATGAGCAGTTCTTC
CDR3: CSARGTSRVDEQFF
V: TRBV20-1
D: TRBD2
size: many
J: TRBJ2-1

DNA: TGTGCCTGGGGCCGAGGTGGGACACAAGCTTTCTTT
CDR3: CAWGRGGTQAFF
V: TRBV30
D: .
size: few
J: TRBJ1-1

DNA: TGTGCCAGCAGTCTAAACAGGGGTTTCACAGATACGCAGTATTTT
CDR3: CASSLNRGFTDTQYF
V: TRBV27
D: TRBD1
size: many
J: TRBJ2-3

DNA: TGCAGTGCTAGAGAGTGGGGTAAGGCTGAAGCTTTCTTT
CDR3: CSAREWGKAEAFF
V: TRBV20-1
D: .
size: many
J: TRBJ1-1

DNA: TGTGCCAGCAGCTTAATAGCGGTTGACTACAATGAGCAGTTCTTC
CDR3: CASSLIAVDYNEQFF
V: TRBV7-9
D: .
size: .
J: TRBJ2-1

DNA: TGTGCCAGCAGTTACCCGCGCAGGGTGGGAAGCAATCAGCCCCAGCATTTT
CDR3: CASSYPRRVGSNQPQHF
V: TRBV6-5
D: .
size: many
J: TRBJ1-5

DNA: TGTGCCAGCAGTGAACCTCCGGGACAGACAAACACTGAAGCTTTCTTT
CDR3: CASSEPPGQTNTEAFF
V: TRBV25-1
D: TRBD1
size: .
J: TRBJ1-1

DNA: TGCGCCAGCAGCCAAGAACTAGCGGGCTCCTACAATGAGCAGTTCTTC
CDR3: CASSQELAGSYNEQFF
V: TRBV5-1
D: TRBD2
size: many
J: TRBJ2-1

DNA: TGCAGTGCTAGGACTAGCATGAGAGAGACCCAGTACTTC
CDR3: CSARTSMRETQYF
V: TRBV20-1
D: TRBD2
size: .
J: TRBJ2-5

DNA: TGTGCCAGCAGTGATTCCGGGACAGCGACCTACGAGCAGTACTTC
CDR3: CASSDSGTATYEQYF
V: TRBV6-1
D: TRBD1
size: .
J: TRBJ2-7

DNA: TGCAGTGCTAGAGCCGTAGCGGGAGGGGCTCCCTACGAGCAGTACTTC
CDR3: CSARAVAGGAPYEQYF
V: TRBV20-1
D: TRBD2
size: .
J: TRBJ2-7

DNA: TGTGCCAGCAGCTTAGGATCCGGAGGAGTATTCACTGAAGCTTTCTTT
CDR3: CASSLGSGGVFTEAFF
V: TRBV7-9
D: .
size: few
J: TRBJ1-1

DNA: TGTGCCAGCAGCCAAGAATGGGGTCAAGGCCAGCCCCAGCATTTT
CDR3: CASSQEWGQGQPQHF
V: TRBV4-2
D: .
size: few
J: TRBJ1-5

DNA: TGTGCCAGCAGCGGACCGGGACAAACGAACACTGAAGCTTTCTTT
CDR3: CASSGPGQTNTEAFF
V: TRBV9
D: .
size: .
J: TRBJ1-1

DNA: TGTGCCACCAGTGATTCCGCTCGACCCTCTGAGACCCAGTACTTC
CDR3: CATSDSARPSETQYF
V: TRBV24-1
D: .
size: .
J: TRBJ2-5

DNA: TGCGCCAGCAGTGAGTTCAGGGACAACGAGCAGTACTTC
CDR3: CASSEFRDNEQYF
V: TRBV10-2
D: .
size: few
J: TRBJ2-7

DNA: TGCGCCAGCAGCGCCGGGACTAGCGCAAATGAGCAGTTCTTC
CDR3: CASSAGTSANEQFF
V: TRBV5-1
D: TRBD2
size: .
J: TRBJ2-1

DNA: TGTGCCAGCAGCCACTCTCCAGGGACCGTCAATGAGCAGTTCTTC
CDR3: CASSHSPGTVNEQFF
V: TRBV4-2
D: .
size: few
J: TRBJ2-1

DNA: TGTGCCAGCAGTTACTCGTGGGCCTCTAGCACAGATACGCAGTATTTT
CDR3: CASSYSWASSTDTQYF
V: TRBV6-2/TRBV6-3
D: .
size: many
J: TRBJ2-3

DNA: TGTGCCAGCAGCTTAGCACAGGGGGGTCCTGAAGCTTTCTTT
CDR3: CASSLAQGGPEAFF
V: TRBV7-2
D: TRBD1
size: .
J: TRBJ1-1

DNA: TGTGCCAGCAGTCCAATCCGACGCTCTAACTATGGCTACACCTTC
CDR3: CASSPIRRSNYGYTF
V: TRBV28
D: .
size: many
J: TRBJ1-2

DNA: TGCAGTGCTAGAGAGGCGGGAGGCCACAATGAGCAGTTCTTC
CDR3: CSAREAGGHNEQFF
V: TRBV20-1
D: TRBD2
size: few
J: TRBJ2-1

DNA: TGTGCCAGCTCACCTCTACCCACAGATACGCAGTATTTT
CDR3: CASSPLPTDTQYF
V: TRBV18
D: .
size: many
J: TRBJ2-3

DNA: TGCGCCAGCAGCTTGACGGGGCGCTACGAGCAGTACTTC
CDR3: CASSLTGRYEQYF
V: TRBV5-1
D: .
size: many
J: TRBJ2-7

DNA: TGTGCCAGCAGTGAAGCCCCTAGCGGGCTCTACAATGAGCAGTTCTTC
CDR3: CASSEAPSGLYNEQFF
V: TRBV6-1
D: TRBD2
size: .
J: TRBJ2-1

DNA: TGTGCCAGCAGCTCACTACCCGGAGGGGGATCCGAGCAGTACTTC
CDR3: CASSSLPGGGSEQYF
V: TRBV7-6
D: .
size: .
J: TRBJ2-7

DNA: TGTGCCAGCAGCCTAGTGGGGGTGGGGCGTCTTTACGAGCAGTACTTC
CDR3: CASSLVGVGRLYEQYF
V: TRBV11-2
D: .
size: .
J: TRBJ2-7

DNA: TGTGCCAGCAGCTTAAGTGGGACAGAGAAAGGGGAGCTGTTTTTT
CDR3: CASSLSGTEKGELFF
V: TRBV7-3
D: TRBD1
size: .
J: TRBJ2-2

DNA: TGTGCCACCAGCAGCCCAAAGAATGAAAAACTGTTTTTT
CDR3: CATSSPKNEKLFF
V: TRBV15
D: .
size: .
J: TRBJ1-4

DNA: TGTGCCAGCATAGGCGGGTCAGGGACGAACACCGGGGAGCTGTTTTTT
CDR3: CASIGGSGTNTGELFF
V: TRBV2
D: .
size: .
J: TRBJ2-2

DNA: TGCGCCAGCAGCGCGGGGACTAGCGGGATTTCCTACGAGCAGTACTTC
CDR3: CASSAGTSGISYEQYF
V: TRBV5-1
D: TRBD2
size: many
J: TRBJ2-7

DNA: TGCAGTGCTAGAGAGACGGCTAGCGGAGCTTATCGGGAGCAGTTCTTC
CDR3: CSARETASGAYREQFF
V: TRBV20-1
D: TRBD2
size: .
J: TRBJ2-1

DNA: TGTGCCAGCAGTGCGACGTCGGGGGCCAACGTCCTGACTTTC
CDR3: CASSATSGANVLTF
V: TRBV2
D: .
size: .
J: TRBJ2-6

DNA: TGTGCCACCAGCCAGGACAGGTATGGCTACACCTTC
CDR3: CATSQDRYGYTF
V: TRBV15
D: TRBD1
size: .
J: TRBJ1-2

DNA: TGCGCCAGCAGCTCCGGACAGGGTACAACTAATGAAAAACTGTTTTTT
CDR3: CASSSGQGTTNEKLFF
V: TRBV5-1
D: TRBD1
size: few
J: TRBJ1-4

DNA: TGTGCCAGCAGGGGAGGGCCTACAGGAGCTTTCTTT
CDR3: CASRGGPTGAFF
V: TRBV25-1
D: .
size: few
J: TRBJ1-1

DNA: TGTGCCAGCAGGGTTGACGGGGGGGATCAGCCCCAGCATTTT
CDR3: CASRVDGGDQPQHF
V: TRBV2
D: .
size: many
J: TRBJ1-5

DNA: TGCAGTGCTAGAGATGAGGGTAGCGGGAGATACGAGCAGTACTTC
CDR3: CSARDEGSGRYEQYF
V: TRBV20-1
D: TRBD2
size: many
J: TRBJ2-7

DNA: TGTGCCAGCAGCTTACAGCCCGCGGGAGCGGGAGATTACAATGAGCAGTTCTTC
CDR3: CASSLQPAGAGDYNEQFF
V: TRBV7-3
D: TRBD2
size: many
J: TRBJ2-1

DNA: TGTGCCAGTAGCACCGGACAGGGAAACTACAATGAGCAGTTCTTC
CDR3: CASSTGQGNYNEQFF
V: TRBV19
D: TRBD1
size: once
J: TRBJ2-1

DNA: TGTGCCAGCAGCTTGGCCAGTGAGGTTCTAGCGGGAATCTCGGACACCGGGGAGCTGTTTTTT
CDR3: CASSLASEVLAGISDTGELFF
V: TRBV5-5
D: TRBD2
size: few
J: TRBJ2-2

DNA: TGCGCCAGCAGCCAAGGTCGTGGGGTGCTAGGGTCACCCCTCCACTTT
CDR3: CASSQGRGVLGSPLHF
V: TRBV4-1
D: .
size: .
J: TRBJ1-6

DNA: TGCAGTGCTATTAGACAGTTCCCGGGTACTGAAGCTTTCTTT
CDR3: CSAIRQFPGTEAFF
V: TRBV20-1
D: .
size: few
J: TRBJ1-1

DNA: TGTGCCAGCAGTTTCGGGGGGCGGGGTAGCAATCAGCCCCAGCATTTT
CDR3: CASSFGGRGSNQPQHF
V: TRBV28
D: .
size: many
J: TRBJ1-5

DNA: TGTGCCAGCAGCCCCGGAGGGACAGCGTCCTACGAGCAGTACTTC
CDR3: CASSPGGTASYEQYF
V: TRBV11-2
D: .
size: many
J: TRBJ2-7

DNA: TGTGCCAGCAGTTACCTTAATTCACCCCTCCACTTT
CDR3: CASSYLNSPLHF
V: TRBV6-5
D: .
size: many
J: TRBJ1-6

DNA: TGTGCCAGCAGGGCAGGGGCGGATGAAAAACTGTTTTTT
CDR3: CASRAGADEKLFF
V: TRBV2
D: .
size: many
J: TRBJ1-4

DNA: TGTGCCAGCATTGGGACAGGGGGCGCCGGACAGTACTTC
CDR3: CASIGTGGAGQYF
V: TRBV6-4
D: TRBD1
size: .
J: TRBJ2-5

DNA: TGTGCCGTCGCTAGCGGGAGGGGCATTCAGTACTTC
CDR3: CAVASGRGIQYF
V: TRBV12-3/TRBV12-4
D: TRBD2
size: .
J: TRBJ2-4